This entry is about one TCR beta chain. The data stem from a study of blood T cell repertoires in COVID-19. The wider study: Donors in the United States, Italy and Spain gave samples during acute or convalescent COVID-19. Nucleic acid was either cDNA or gDNA, and it came from T cells, B-cell-depleted T cells, or PBMCs.

CDR3 length: 13 residues. The V gene end was trimmed by 4 bases and the J gene end by 8 bases; junction bases not matched to a gene: 6. Germline CDR1 SQVTM, CDR2 ANQGSEA. Per the study methods: Estimation of nucleated cell counts was performed using reference gene primer amplification. The table came from immunoSEQ multiplex PCR; TCRdb's copy has only in-frame clones and leaves some out. That table supplies the V and J calls and clone size; D and trimming were determined from the DNA. Of about 190,000 clones in the sample, almost 85% were seen once. The TCR was taken from a woman in her 70s with active or convalescent COVID-19. Input material: peripheral blood. The V call is TRBV29-1, the J call TRBJ2-1; 9 bases map to TRBD1. The CDR3 loop reads CSVVGQGVDEQFF. CDR3 coding DNA: TGCAGCGTTGTGGGACAGGGTGTAGATGAGCAGTTCTTC.